The 5 T cell receptor beta chains below were found in one sample sequenced in a study of OX40 agonist ivuxolimab in advanced cancers. Generated by immunoSEQ multiplex PCR, the TCRdb table keeps only in-frame clones and is missing some. The data contain 70,000 to 95,000 clones, around 88% of them singletons. This material consisted of CD4+ or CD8+ T cells sorted from blood, taken in a trial of the OX40 agonist ivuxolimab. These TCRs come from an adult with an advanced solid tumor such as melanoma, head and neck, liver or kidney cancer.

This clone has a single count. The chain has TRBV7-2 and TRBJ2-7; D not resolved. The CDR3 has 15 residues. V lost 1 base, J lost 4 bases, and 14 bases lay in between. The germline V gene has CDR1 SGHTA and CDR2 FQGNSA. CDR3 region: CASSLVGGVSYEQYF. The CDR3 DNA sequence: TGTGCCAGCAGCTTAGTAGGCGGTGTTTCGTACGAGCAGTACTTC.

The chain carries TRBV7-2 and TRBJ2-5; unclear D gene. The germline V and J ends were trimmed by 3 bases and 2 bases, with 10 bases remaining between them. The CDR3 runs to 14 residues. Germline CDR1 and CDR2: SGHTA and FQGNSA. CDR3 coding DNA: TGTGCCAGCAGCTTGTCGTGGACGCAAGAGACCCAGTACTTC. It is translated as CASSLSWTQETQYF.

The J gene is TRBJ2-5, the V gene TRBV6-5, with D perhaps TRBD1 or TRBD2 (5 bases each). The closer fit of TRBJ2-7 to the DNA end suggests the J call may be wrong. This CDR3 has 13 residues. The germline V gene has CDR1 MNHEY and CDR2 SVGAGI. The CDR3 sequence: CASTRDPSYEQYF. For the CDR3, the DNA is TGTGCCAGCACCCGGGACCCCTCCTACGAGCAGTACTTC.

The chain has TRBV28 and TRBJ2-7; a possible D gene is TRBD1 (6 bases). V was pared by 5 bases and J by 4 bases, with 12 bases between. Germline V gene data show CDR1 as MDHEN and CDR2 as SYDVKM. The CDR3 consists of 13 residues. The CDR3 DNA reads TGTGCCAGCAGTCGACAGGCAGGATACGAGCAGTACTTC. It codes for CASSRQAGYEQYF.

The rearrangement uses TRBV6-1 and TRBJ1-2, with D tentatively TRBD1 (6 bases). Germline V gene lookup returns CDR1 MNHNS and CDR2 SASEGT. V gave up 5 bases and J gave up 5 bases, with 15 bases separating them. CDR3 length: 14 amino acids. The CDR3 spells CASSHRERGYGYTF. CDR3 nucleotides: TGTGCCAGCAGTCACAGGGAGCGGGGATATGGCTACACCTTC.